This T cell receptor beta chain was found in a study of preoperative IRX-2 immunotherapy in early breast cancer. The treatment was: preoperative locoregional IRX-2 cytokine immunotherapy. Patients received preoperative, locoregional IRX-2 cytokine immunotherapy in a phase Ib study. Method: immunoSEQ multiplex PCR; TCRdb's copy keeps in-frame clones and lacks some. The sample shows some 99,000 clones, 86% of them seen only once. The CDR3 has 15 residues. Germline lookup yields CDR1 SGHNT and CDR2 YENEEA. Trimming took 5 bases from V and 1 from J, leaving 14 bases between them. The source is a human donor with breast cancer. The sample was tumor tissue, taken after IRX-2 immunotherapy. V gene TRBV11-3 combines with J gene TRBJ2-5; tentatively, D is TRBD1 (6 bases). CDR3 residues: CASSRQTGPQETQYF. The DNA for the CDR3 is TGTGCCAGCAGCCGACAAACAGGGCCCCAAGAGACCCAGTACTTC.